The sample holds a few counts of the clone carrying this T cell receptor (beta chain). Amplifying from RNA transcripts, the study obtained TCR beta CDR3 regions. Second-round multiplex PCR came after first-round RT-PCR with HTBI primers. TCRdb reprocessed the multiplex PCR reads with MiXCR, giving one entry per CDR3 protein. The sample lists roughly 350,000 distinct CDR3 sequences; about a sixth were seen once. This sample is drawn from a study of Graves' ophthalmopathy and Graves' hyperthyroidism. Study overall: Peripheral blood was obtained at first diagnosis, ahead of any treatment.

The receptor was derived from an adult woman with stable Graves' hyperthyroidism. Sequences were obtained from peripheral blood.

CDR3 region: CASRPGGELYSNQPQHF. DNA for the CDR3: TGTGCCAGCAGGCCCGGGGGGGAGCTCTATAGCAATCAGCCCCAGCATTTT. The V gene is TRBV28, the J gene TRBJ1-5, with D possibly being TRBD1 (5 bases). From germline, CDR1 is MDHEN and CDR2 SYDVKM. V was shortened by 6 bases and J by 0 bases, with 18 bases between the two germline ends. The CDR3 consists of 17 residues.